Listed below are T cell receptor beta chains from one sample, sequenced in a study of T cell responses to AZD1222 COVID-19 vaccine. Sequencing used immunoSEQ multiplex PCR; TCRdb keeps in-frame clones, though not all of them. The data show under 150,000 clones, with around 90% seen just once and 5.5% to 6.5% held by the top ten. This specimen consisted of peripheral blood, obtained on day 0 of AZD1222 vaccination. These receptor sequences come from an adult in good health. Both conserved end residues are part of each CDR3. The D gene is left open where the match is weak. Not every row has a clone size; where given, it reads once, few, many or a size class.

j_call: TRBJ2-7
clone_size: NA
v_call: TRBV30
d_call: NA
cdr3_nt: TGTGCCTGGAGCCGGCTTAGTAGGACTTTCTCCTACGAGCAGTACTTC
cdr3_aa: CAWSRLSRTFSYEQYF

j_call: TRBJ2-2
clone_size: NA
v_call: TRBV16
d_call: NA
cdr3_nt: TGTGCCAGCAGCCAAAGAGACACCGGGGAGCTGTTTTTT
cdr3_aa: CASSQRDTGELFF

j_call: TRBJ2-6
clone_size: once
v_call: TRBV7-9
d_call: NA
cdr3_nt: TGTGCCAGCAGCCCAGATCGGACGTCCTGGTCTGGGGCCAACGTCCTGACTTTC
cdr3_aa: CASSPDRTSWSGANVLTF

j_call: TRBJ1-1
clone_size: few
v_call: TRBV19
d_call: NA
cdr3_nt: TGTGCCAGTAGTATAGGGGGACCCAACACTGAAGCTTTCTTT
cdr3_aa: CASSIGGPNTEAFF

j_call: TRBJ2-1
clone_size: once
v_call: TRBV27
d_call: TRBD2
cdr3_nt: TGTGCCAGCAGTTTGCTAGCGGGAGGAGAGGCGATTAGCGGCAATGAGCAGTTCTTC
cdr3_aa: CASSLLAGGEAISGNEQFF

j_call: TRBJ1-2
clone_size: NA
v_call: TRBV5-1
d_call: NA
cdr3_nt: TGCGCCAGCAGCCCCGACATGGACAGCTACTATGGCTACACCTTC
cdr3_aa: CASSPDMDSYYGYTF

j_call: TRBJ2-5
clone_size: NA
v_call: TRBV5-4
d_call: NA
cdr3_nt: TGTGCCAGCCATACCCCGGGCAGGGTAGAAGAGACCCAGTACTTC
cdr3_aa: CASHTPGRVEETQYF

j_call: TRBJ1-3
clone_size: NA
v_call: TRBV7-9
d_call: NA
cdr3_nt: TGTGCCAGCAGCTTCGAAGACCTTGGAAACACCATATATTTT
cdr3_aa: CASSFEDLGNTIYF

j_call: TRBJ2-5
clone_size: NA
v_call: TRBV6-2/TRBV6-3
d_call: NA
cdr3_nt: TGTGCCAGCAGTTATCCCCGCGATGGACCCCACTACGAGACCCAGTACTTC
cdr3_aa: CASSYPRDGPHYETQYF

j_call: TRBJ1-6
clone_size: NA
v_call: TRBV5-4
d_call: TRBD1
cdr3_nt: TGTGCCACCGAGGACAGGAATAATTCACCCCTCCACTTT
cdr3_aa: CATEDRNNSPLHF

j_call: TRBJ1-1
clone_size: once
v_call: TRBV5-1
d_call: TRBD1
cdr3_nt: TGCGCCAGCAGCTCCGGACAGGGATACAACACTGAAGCTTTCTTT
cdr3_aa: CASSSGQGYNTEAFF

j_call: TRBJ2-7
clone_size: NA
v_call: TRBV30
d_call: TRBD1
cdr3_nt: TGTGCCTGGAGCCCGGGACAGGGACAGCCGAAGACCTACGAGCAGTACTTC
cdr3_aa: CAWSPGQGQPKTYEQYF

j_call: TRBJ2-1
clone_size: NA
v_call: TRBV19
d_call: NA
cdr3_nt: TGTGCCAGTAGTATTAGTCAGCGGCTTTACAATGAGCAGTTCTTC
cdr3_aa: CASSISQRLYNEQFF

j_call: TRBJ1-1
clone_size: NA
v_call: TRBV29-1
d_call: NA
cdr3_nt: TGCAGCGCCTTTGAGGGGGGATACGCTGGGGCCTTCTTT
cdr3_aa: CSAFEGGYAGAFF

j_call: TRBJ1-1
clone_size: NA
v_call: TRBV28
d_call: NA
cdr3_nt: TGTGCCAGCCAGTCGTTGTCGTCGGGGATGTCTCGCGCTGAAGCTTTCTTT
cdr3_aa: CASQSLSSGMSRAEAFF